The 12 T cell receptor beta chains reported below all come from one sample, sequenced in a study of blood T cell repertoires in COVID-19. Clones were read by immunoSEQ multiplex PCR, and TCRdb kept only the in-frame ones, dropping some. This sample carries around 200,000 clones, 88% of them seen once, and the ten largest clones take under 2%. The source material was peripheral blood. The receptors here all came from a man aged 18-30 years with active or convalescent COVID-19.

This clone was found once. The chain recombines TRBV24-1 with TRBJ1-2; 8 bases agree with TRBD1. V shed 5 bases and J 5 bases; nucleotides not matched to a gene: 0. CDR1 is KGHDR, CDR2 SFDVKD, per germline. The CDR3 spans 12 residues. This chain's CDR3 is CATSGTGYGYTF. The CDR3 DNA reads as TGTGCCACCAGTGGGACAGGGTATGGCTACACCTTC.

Only one count was recorded for this clone. The rearrangement uses TRBV4-2 and TRBJ1-2; TRBD1 aligns across 11 bases. Germline V CDR1 and CDR2: LGHNA, YNFKEQ. The CDR3 length is 14 residues. V was clipped by 5 bases and J by 5 bases; unmatched bases: 4. The CDR3 DNA sequence: TGTGCCAGCAGCTACCGGGACAGGGGGTATGGCTACACCTTC. It specifies CASSYRDRGYGYTF.

V and J are TRBV9 and TRBJ2-7; 8 bases line up with TRBD2. CDR1 is SGDLS and CDR2 is YYNGEE in the germline V gene. The CDR3 length is 15 residues. The V gene end was trimmed by 0 bases and the J gene end by 3 bases; junction bases not matched to a gene: 5. The CDR3 region is CASSVEAGVGYEQYF. CDR3 bases: TGTGCCAGCAGCGTAGAAGCGGGAGTTGGCTACGAGCAGTACTTC.

V is TRBV5-4 and J is TRBJ1-1, with 9 bases identical to TRBD1. Germline lookup yields CDR1 SGHNT and CDR2 YYREEE (reference sequence). There are 16 residues in the CDR3. V was clipped by 4 bases and J by 0 bases; unmatched bases: 7. The CDR3 loop reads CASSRGQGLVNTEAFF. In DNA form, the CDR3 reads TGTGCCAGCAGCCGGGGACAGGGTTTAGTGAACACTGAAGCTTTCTTT.

The chain recombines TRBV7-8 with TRBJ2-1, with D maybe TRBD2 (6 bases). There are 15 residues in the CDR3. Looked up from germline, CDR1 is SGHVS and CDR2 is FQNEAQ. Trimming cost V 5 bases and J 5 bases, with 16 bases left between them. The CDR3 DNA follows: TGTGCCAGCAGCGTGCGACTAGGGCAACACAATGAGCAGTTCTTC. Its translation: CASSVRLGQHNEQFF.

This CDR3 is CASSAGASGNTIYF. DNA for the CDR3: TGTGCCAGCAGCGCGGGGGCCTCTGGAAACACCATATATTTT. The chain employs TRBV13 and TRBJ1-3; D might be TRBD1 (6 bases). CDR1 is PRHDT and CDR2 is FYEKMQ in the germline V gene (reference sequence). The CDR3 loop spans 14 amino acids. Trimming pared 5 bases from V and 0 bases from J, leaving 8 bases between.

CDR3 amino acids: CASSSYQQGAYEQYF. The CDR3 nucleotides are TGTGCCAGCAGCTCCTACCAACAGGGAGCCTACGAGCAGTACTTC. This sequence joins TRBV5-6 and TRBJ2-7; tentative D call: TRBD1 (6 bases). Per germline, CDR1 SGHDT and CDR2 YYEEEE. Trimming shortened V by 3 bases and J by 2 bases, and 15 bases separated the two germline ends. The CDR3 spans 15 residues.

The CDR3 loop reads CSVRGPTGAEAFF. CDR3 bases: TGCAGCGTTAGAGGGCCAACAGGGGCTGAAGCTTTCTTT. The chain is built from TRBV29-1 and TRBJ1-1; TRBD1 agrees at 7 bases. The junction had 9 bases not matched to a gene; V was cut back by 5 bases and J by 6 bases. This CDR3 is 13 amino acids long. Germline CDR1 is SQVTM and CDR2 is ANQGSEA.

This clone was counted a single time. This sequence joins TRBV6-1 and TRBJ1-2; unclear D gene. Deletions cut 2 bases from V and 4 bases from J, with 11 bases between. The CDR3 is 14 amino acids. Germline CDR1 reads MNHNS; CDR2 reads SASEGT. The CDR3 DNA is TGTGCCAGCAGTGAAATCGGTCAGGCCTATGGCTACACCTTC. Amino acids: CASSEIGQAYGYTF.

This chain links TRBV6-2 or TRBV6-3 with TRBJ1-2, with D maybe TRBD1 (5 bases). The CDR3 is 15 amino acids. V gave up 5 bases and J gave up 3 bases, with 16 bases separating them. From germline, CDR1 is MNHEY and CDR2 SVGEGT. This CDR3 is CASSRPAGPHYGYTF. The CDR3, as DNA: TGTGCCAGCAGTCGCCCGGCGGGGCCGCACTATGGCTACACCTTC.

The V gene is TRBV5-1, the J gene TRBJ1-1, with 9 bases lining up with TRBD1. Germline CDR1 reads SGHRS; CDR2 reads YFSETQ. This CDR3 has 16 amino acids. V trimming: 0 bases; J trimming: 7 bases; junction bases outside the gene matches: 10. CDR3 bases: TGCGCCAGCAGCTTGGGGGCCTCCGGGACAGGGCGTGAAGCTTTCTTT. Translating gives CASSLGASGTGREAFF.

The chain has TRBV28 and TRBJ1-1; D may be TRBD1 (5 bases). The length of the CDR3 is 16 residues. V lost 1 base to trimming and J lost 5 bases, with 17 bases between them. Germline V lookup: CDR1 MDHEN, CDR2 SYDVKM. CDR3 bases: TGTGCCAGCAGTTTATCCCCGGACACCGGTGGGACTGAAGCTTTCTTT. It encodes CASSLSPDTGGTEAFF.